The 32 T cell receptor beta chains below all came from one sample that was sequenced in a study of blood T cells in healthy people across ages. With a J-beta primer mix and a sample-barcoded 5' primer, a second PCR ran about 7 to 11 cycles. TCRdb processed the 5' RACE reads anew with MiXCR; each CDR3 protein has one entry. The table includes 550,000 to 800,000 distinct CDR3 sequences, around 20% detected once. Sequencing input: blood. The origin of the receptors is a man between 65 and 85 years old in good health.

This clonotype was counted ten times or more. The rearrangement uses TRBV5-1 and TRBJ2-1, with 7 bases that match TRBD1. With 3 bases clipped from V and 2 bases from J, the junction kept 5 bases outside the gene matches. The V gene's germline CDR1 is SGHRS and CDR2 YFSETQ. This CDR3 region has 15 residues. The CDR3 is CASSSRQGTYNEQFF. DNA of the CDR3: TGCGCCAGCAGCTCCCGACAGGGAACCTACAATGAGCAGTTCTTC.

The V gene is TRBV6-1, the J gene TRBJ2-1; 7 positions agree with TRBD2. Trimming cost V 3 bases and J 2 bases; bases outside gene matches: 4. The CDR3 loop spans 15 amino acids. Germline CDR1 and CDR2: MNHNS and SASEGT. CDR3 sequence (DNA): TGTGCCAGCAGTGATTCGGGGAGGGCCTACAATGAGCAGTTCTTC. Encoded protein: CASSDSGRAYNEQFF.

Only a few counts were recorded for this clonotype. The rearrangement links TRBV27 to TRBJ2-2; 7 nucleotides line up with TRBD2. The V gene's germline CDR1 is MNHEY and CDR2 SMNVEV (reference sequence). The J segment lost 0 bases and the V segment lost 8 bases, leaving 9 bases of the junction unmatched. The CDR3 is 16 amino acids. The CDR3 sequence: CASSTLANANTGELFF. The CDR3 DNA reads as TGTGCCAGCTCCACACTAGCGAACGCGAACACCGGGGAGCTGTTTTTT.

This clonotype was recorded many times. This chain links TRBV20-1 with TRBJ2-3; 7 bases align to TRBD2. Germline loops: CDR1 DFQATT, CDR2 SNEGSKA (reference sequence). Losses at the gene ends were 6 bases for V and 3 bases for J; bases not matched to a gene: 6. The CDR3 runs 13 residues. CDR3 region: CSAHGLGTDTQYF. CDR3 coding DNA: TGCAGTGCCCACGGACTAGGAACAGATACGCAGTATTTT.

This clonotype was detected many times. This chain links TRBV29-1 with TRBJ2-4; D not certain. The germline CDR1 and CDR2 sequences are SQVTM and ANQGSEA. There are 14 residues in the CDR3. V was clipped by 4 bases and J by 2 bases, with 12 bases between them. The CDR3 bases are TGCAGCGTTGCTACCGGGCCGACCAAAAACATTCAGTACTTC. Protein sequence: CSVATGPTKNIQYF. The variable domain in full, completed from reference TRBV29-1 and TRBJ2-4, reads SAVISQKPSRDICQRGTSLTIQCQVDSQVTMMFWYRQQPGQSLTLIATANQGSEATYESGFVIDKFPISRPNLTFSTLTVSNMSPEDSSIYLCSVATGPTKNIQYFGAGTRLSVL.

This clonotype has only one observation. The V call is TRBV4-3, the J call TRBJ1-1; D unresolved. The CDR3 is made up of 14 amino acids. The V and J ends lost 1 base and 1 base respectively, with 7 bases between them. In germline, CDR1 is LGHNA, CDR2 YSLEER. CDR3 bases: TGCGCCAGCAGCCAAGGTCACCCGAACACTGAAGCTTTCTTT. This translates into CASSQGHPNTEAFF.

The table lists this clonotype with many counts. The V and J genes are TRBV29-1 and TRBJ2-1; no firm D call. The CDR3 spans 14 residues. Looked up from germline, CDR1 is SQVTM and CDR2 is ANQGSEA. Between the trimmed V and J ends, which lost 2 bases and 0 bases, there was a span of 8 bases. The CDR3 region is CSVESRSSYNEQFF. Written as DNA, the CDR3 is TGCAGCGTTGAATCCCGAAGCTCCTACAATGAGCAGTTCTTC.

CDR3 DNA sequence: TGCGCCAGCAGCCAAGATGTCCAGGGAGGCATTCAGTACTTC. Translated, it gives CASSQDVQGGIQYF. The chain employs TRBV4-1 and TRBJ2-4; TRBD2 might be the D (6 bases). V was pared by 0 bases and J by 9 bases, with 12 bases between. This CDR3 spans 14 amino acids. Germline CDR1 MGHRA, CDR2 YSYEKL.

Concerning this clonotype itself: Germline and junction disagree at one end, which may indicate a read error. The CDR3 spells CASSAGTSNYNEQSF. The CDR3, as DNA: TGTGCCAGCAGCGCCGGGACTAGCAACTACAATGAGCAGTCCTTC. The chain couples TRBV7-8 to TRBJ2-5; the match to TRBD2 covers 9 bases. This CDR3 region has 15 residues. Per the germline V gene, CDR1 is SGHVS and CDR2 is FQNEAQ.

This clonotype was seen ten or more times. The chain uses TRBV20-1 and TRBJ2-1, with 12 nucleotides matching TRBD2. Per the germline V gene, CDR1 is DFQATT and CDR2 is SNEGSKA (reference sequence). The CDR3 spans 14 residues. V lost 4 bases and J lost 8; bases outside the gene matches: 6. The CDR3 sequence is CSATLAGGGHEQFF. The CDR3 DNA follows: TGCAGTGCTACCCTAGCGGGAGGGGGGCATGAGCAGTTCTTC.

This clonotype has a handful of counts. This chain joins TRBV4-1 and TRBJ2-7, with D possibly being TRBD2 (5 bases). Germline V gene lookup returns CDR1 MGHRA and CDR2 YSYEKL. The CDR3 runs to 13 residues. Trimming stripped 0 bases from V and 6 bases from J, with 9 bases between. The CDR3 nucleotides are TGCGCCAGCAGCCAAGATGGACTGGGCGAGCAGTACTTC. Its protein is CASSQDGLGEQYF.

As concerns this clonotype: One end of the junction fails to match germline, which may point to a read error. CDR3: CASTWRRDNTDTQYF. DNA for the CDR3: TGTGCTAGCACTTGGAGACGGGACAACACAGATACGCAGTATTTT. The chain joins TRBV7-7 to TRBJ2-3, with D maybe TRBD1 (6 bases). The CDR3 has 15 residues. Germline V gene lookup returns CDR1 SSHAT and CDR2 FNYEAQ (reference sequence). The full variable domain, in which reference TRBV7-7 and TRBJ2-3 provide the parts outside the CDR3, is GAGVSQSPRYKVTKRGQDVTLRCDPISSHATLYWYQQALGQGPEFLTYFNYEAQPDKSGLPSDRFSAERPEGSISTLTIQRTEQRDSAMYRCASTWRRDNTDTQYFGPGTRLTVL.

The J gene is TRBJ1-1, the V gene TRBV6-2 or TRBV6-3; weak D call: TRBD1 (5 bases). Trimming cost V 6 bases and J 0 bases, with 11 bases left between them. The length of the CDR3 is 14 residues. Germline V CDR1 and CDR2: MNHEY, SVGEGT. The CDR3 loop is CASRQALMNTEAFF. CDR3 nucleotide sequence: TGTGCCAGCAGACAGGCGCTCATGAACACTGAAGCTTTCTTT.

This clonotype was observed at least ten times. The chain carries TRBV4-1 and TRBJ2-4; TRBD2 agrees at 7 bases. The V gene's germline CDR1 is MGHRA and CDR2 YSYEKL. The CDR3 sequence is 15 residues long. The trim removed 1 base at V and 8 bases at J, leaving 8 bases unmatched. CDR3 residues: CASSQGGGLGYIQYF. CDR3 DNA sequence: TGCGCCAGCAGCCAAGGGGGGGGTCTGGGCTACATTCAGTACTTC.

On this clonotype itself: The junction departs from the called germline gene at one end, perhaps through a read error. The chain links TRBV25-1 to TRBJ2-1; the D gene is possibly TRBD1 (6 bases). The CDR3 sequence is 13 residues long. Germline V CDR1 and CDR2: MGHDK, SYGVNS. CDR3 region: CAGSNPQGTEQFF. The DNA of the CDR3 is TGTGCCGGCAGTAACCCGCAGGGGACTGAGCAGTTCTTC.

The chain couples TRBV12-3 or TRBV12-4 to TRBJ2-4, with TRBD2 matching 10 bases. With V trimmed by 6 bases and J by 0 bases, 11 bases remained unmatched. The CDR3 runs to 18 residues. The CDR3 loop reads CASSYSGRTQLAKNIQYF. As DNA, the CDR3 is TGTGCCAGCAGCTATAGCGGGAGGACCCAACTAGCCAAAAACATTCAGTACTTC.

The table lists this clonotype with a count of one. V gene TRBV7-6 combines with J gene TRBJ2-3, with 9 bases fitting TRBD1. The CDR3 contains 16 residues. Germline lookup yields CDR1 SGHVS and CDR2 FNYEAQ. Losses at the gene ends were 7 bases for V and 2 bases for J; bases not matched to a gene: 10. The CDR3 loop is CASTLDRGGLTDTQYF. CDR3 coding DNA: TGTGCCAGCACCCTGGACAGGGGTGGCCTCACAGATACGCAGTATTTT.

The table lists this clonotype with a few counts. This rearrangement joins TRBV15 to TRBJ2-5, with unresolved D. Trimming shortened V by 0 bases and J by 3 bases, and 11 bases separated the two germline ends. Per the germline V gene, CDR1 is LNHNV and CDR2 is YYDKDF (reference sequence). This CDR3 region has 15 residues. DNA for the CDR3: TGTGCCACCAGCAGAGATCAAAAAGTAAAAGAGACCCAGTACTTC. This encodes CATSRDQKVKETQYF.

This chain uses TRBV3-1 with TRBJ2-4; D remains unclear. The germline V and J ends were trimmed by 3 bases and 9 bases, with 6 bases remaining between them. The CDR3 runs to 11 residues. The germline V gene encodes CDR1 LGHDT and CDR2 YNNKEL (reference sequence). CDR3 coding DNA: TGTGCCAGCAGCCAGAGAAGCATTCAGTACTTC. It is translated as CASSQRSIQYF.

A few counts support this clonotype. V usage is TRBV7-2 and J usage is TRBJ2-7; 7 positions match TRBD1. Trimming at V came to 4 bases and at J to 3 bases, leaving 12 bases not matched to a gene. Germline CDR1 and CDR2: SGHTA and FQGNSA. The CDR3 is 16 amino acids. This CDR3 is CASSSRKKGAVYEQYF. The CDR3 DNA is TGTGCCAGCAGCTCTAGAAAAAAGGGGGCTGTCTACGAGCAGTACTTC.

The rearrangement joins TRBV25-1 to TRBJ2-7; TRBD2 matches 9 bases. The J call may be in error: the DNA end matches TRBJ2-1 better. The CDR3 spans 15 residues. The germline V gene encodes CDR1 MGHDK and CDR2 SYGVNS. The CDR3 DNA reads TGTGCCAGCAGCCCAAGACTAGCGGACTACAATGAGCAGTTCTTC. This encodes CASSPRLADYNEQFF.

Concerning this clonotype itself: It is likely a read error, because the conserved phenylalanine at the end of the CDR3 is missing. The genes are TRBV5-1 and TRBJ1-2; a weak D match, TRBD1 (6 bases). Germline V CDR1 and CDR2: SGHRS, YFSETQ. Trimming took off 4 bases at V and 7 bases at J, with 17 bases between the two ends. The CDR3 totals 14 residues. Here the CDR3 DNA reads TGCGCCAGCAGCCCGGACAGTGCAATCGGTGGCTACACCCTC. It yields the protein CASSPDSAIGGYTL.

This clonotype occurred a few times. This chain links TRBV7-2 with TRBJ2-4; possibly TRBD2 for D (6 bases). V lost 6 bases, J lost 8 bases, and 23 bases lay in between. This CDR3 contains 16 residues. Looked up from germline, CDR1 is SGHTA and CDR2 is FQGNSA. The CDR3 DNA reads as TGTGCCAGCAGATTGACTAGACCCGGGGCGGTAGACATTCAGTACTTC. Its protein is CASRLTRPGAVDIQYF.

This clonotype was recorded a few times. This chain links TRBV20-1 with TRBJ2-4, with TRBD2 matching 8 bases. Per germline, CDR1 DFQATT and CDR2 SNEGSKA (reference sequence). With 6 bases clipped from V and 9 bases from J, the junction kept 13 bases outside the gene matches. CDR3 length: 14 amino acids. This CDR3 reads CSAKASGSFGIQYF. The CDR3 coding sequence is TGCAGTGCCAAAGCCAGCGGGAGTTTTGGCATTCAGTACTTC.

The rearrangement joins TRBV5-6 to TRBJ2-5; D unclear. The CDR3 is 14 amino acids. Trimming removed 3 bases from V and 4 bases from J, with 13 bases in between. The V gene's germline CDR1 is SGHDT and CDR2 YYEEEE. CDR3 nucleotides: TGTGCCAGCAGCTCGGCCGTACGTGGAGAGACCCAGTACTTC. This gives the protein CASSSAVRGETQYF.

As DNA, the CDR3 is TGCGCCAGCAGCTCTTCTAGCGGAGCTACCTACAATGAGCAGTTCTTC. Residues: CASSSSSGATYNEQFF. The V and J genes are TRBV5-1 and TRBJ2-1; 7 bases agree with TRBD2. The CDR3 consists of 16 residues. Germline V gives CDR1 SGHRS, CDR2 YFSETQ. Trimming removed 3 bases from V and 2 bases from J; junction bases left unmatched: 8.

This chain uses TRBV29-1 with TRBJ2-5; no clear D gene. The ends were cut back, 4 bases at V and 0 bases at J, with 9 bases in the middle. The CDR3 extends over 13 amino acids. Germline CDR1 and CDR2: SQVTM and ANQGSEA. CDR3 residues: CSVGLQYQETQYF. In DNA, the CDR3 is TGCAGCGTTGGTTTGCAGTACCAAGAGACCCAGTACTTC.

This clonotype was recorded a few times. The chain uses TRBV20-1 and TRBJ1-5; no clear D. V was cut by 4 bases and J by 0 bases, with 7 bases left in between. This CDR3 region has 13 residues. Germline V gives CDR1 DFQATT, CDR2 SNEGSKA (reference sequence). The CDR3 nucleotides read TGCAGTGCTAAGGGTAATAGCAATCAGCCCCAGCATTTT. Amino acid sequence: CSAKGNSNQPQHF.

V and J are TRBV25-1 and TRBJ2-1; 11 bases are a match to TRBD2. The CDR3 runs to 14 residues. V dropped 6 bases and J dropped 13; count of bases not matched to a gene: 11. CDR1 is MGHDK, CDR2 SYGVNS, per germline. In nucleotides, the CDR3 is TGTGCCAGCAGACCCCCGGGACTAGCGGATAGACAGTTCTTC. Amino acid sequence: CASRPPGLADRQFF.

This sequence joins TRBV20-1 and TRBJ2-5; 11 bases are a match to TRBD2. With the DNA end fitting TRBJ2-7 better, the J assignment may be wrong. The CDR3 length is 14 residues. Germline CDR1 DFQATT, CDR2 SNEGSKA (reference sequence). The chain's CDR3 is CSASPGTSGYEQYF. The CDR3 coding sequence is TGCAGTGCGAGCCCCGGGACTAGCGGCTACGAGCAGTACTTC.

This clonotype was counted only a few times. A read error may explain this, as a much larger clone is one base away. This sequence joins TRBV20-1 and TRBJ2-5, with D unclear. V lost 0 bases to trimming and J lost 3 bases, with 14 bases between them. Germline assignment: CDR1 DFQATT and CDR2 SNEGSKA (reference sequence). CDR3 length equals 15 residues. DNA for the CDR3: TGCAGTGCTAGAGATCCCTTTGAGATCGAAGAGACCCAGTACTTC. Protein product: CSARDPFEIEETQYF.

The genes are TRBV6-6 and TRBJ2-5, with D maybe TRBD1 (8 bases). The better agreement between TRBJ2-1 and the DNA end casts doubt on the J call. Per germline, CDR1 MNHNY and CDR2 SVGAGI (reference sequence). There are 13 residues in the CDR3. CDR3 sequence: CANGQGLNNEQFF. The CDR3 DNA reads as TGTGCCAACGGACAGGGACTAAACAATGAGCAGTTCTTC.